A selection of T cell receptor beta chains follows, all from one sample in a study of CD8 T cells in ankylosing spondylitis. TCRdb reanalysed the 5' RACE reads using MiXCR and keeps one entry per CDR3 protein. The sample consists of some 330,000 distinct CDR3 sequences, 8% of them appearing once. The sequencing input was blood, either unsorted or a sorted T cell fraction (not recorded which). The receptors here all came from a male donor with ankylosing spondylitis. CDR3s include the opening cysteine and the closing phenylalanine or tryptophan. Each record gives: clone size, D gene, V gene, J gene, CDR3 length, CDR3 protein, CDR3 DNA. D genes are given only for firm matches. Clone size is given for some rows only: seen once, a few or many times, or a class if the clone is expanded.

>few|-|TRBV28|TRBJ1-3|15
CASSFGGSSGNTIYF
TGTGCCAGCAGTTTTGGGGGGAGCTCTGGAAACACCATATATTTT
>-|-|TRBV12-3/TRBV12-4|TRBJ2-1|13
CASSWGLREEQFF
TGTGCCAGCAGTTGGGGACTCCGTGAAGAGCAGTTCTTC
>few|-|TRBV14|TRBJ2-7|14
CASSQDDQGYEQYF
TGTGCCAGCAGCCAAGATGACCAGGGTTACGAGCAGTACTTC
>-|TRBD2|TRBV20-1|TRBJ2-3|14
CSAALAGTTDTQYF
TGCAGTGCCGCCCTAGCGGGAACAACAGATACGCAGTATTTT
>-|-|TRBV5-1|TRBJ2-1|15
CASSLGRANYNEQFF
TGCGCCAGCAGCTTGGGGAGAGCTAACTACAATGAGCAGTTCTTC
>few|TRBD2|TRBV6-2/TRBV6-3|TRBJ2-1|19
CASSYGWTSGAGVYNEQFF
TGTGCCAGCAGTTATGGGTGGACTAGCGGGGCTGGGGTCTACAATGAGCAGTTCTTC
>few|TRBD1|TRBV10-2|TRBJ1-6|17
CASRTGKTISHNSPLHF
TGCGCCAGCAGGACAGGGAAAACAATTTCCCACAATTCACCCCTCCACTTT
>many|-|TRBV28|TRBJ1-4|15
CASRSESGRNEKLFF
TGTGCCAGCAGATCAGAATCTGGGCGCAACGAAAAACTGTTTTTT
>-|TRBD2|TRBV5-1|TRBJ2-3|16
CASGSGAGGSTDTQYF
TGCGCCAGCGGTAGCGGGGCGGGAGGCTCCACAGATACGCAGTATTTT
>few|-|TRBV29-1|TRBJ2-1|11
CSVTQPHEQFF
TGCAGCGTAACCCAGCCCCATGAGCAGTTCTTC
>-|-|TRBV6-1|TRBJ2-6|15
CASSLRQSGANVLTF
TGTGCCAGCAGTCTAAGGCAGTCTGGGGCCAACGTCCTGACTTTC
>-|-|TRBV4-2|TRBJ2-6|15
CASSQALSGANVLTF
TGTGCCAGCAGCCAAGCACTCTCTGGGGCCAACGTCCTGACTTTC
>many|TRBD2|TRBV5-5|TRBJ2-7|15
CASSLGAGGSYEQYF
TGTGCCAGCAGCTTGGGGGCGGGGGGCTCCTACGAGCAGTACTTC
>-|-|TRBV20-1|TRBJ1-2|12
CSARSSRNGYTF
TGCAGTGCTAGAAGCTCACGGAATGGCTACACCTTC
>many|-|TRBV12-3/TRBV12-4|TRBJ1-4|14
CASSLGQPNEKLFF
TGTGCCAGCAGTTTAGGCCAGCCGAATGAAAAACTGTTTTTT
>many|-|TRBV3-1|TRBJ2-7|13
CASSHMDSYEQYF
TGTGCCAGCAGCCATATGGACAGTTACGAGCAGTACTTC
>few|-|TRBV5-1|TRBJ1-4|14
CASSSTGAGEKLFF
TGCGCCAGCAGCTCGACAGGCGCGGGTGAAAAACTGTTTTTT
>-|TRBD2|TRBV7-9|TRBJ2-7|15
CASSPWGGRVYEQYF
TGTGCCAGCAGCCCGTGGGGCGGGAGGGTCTACGAGCAGTACTTC
>few|TRBD1|TRBV15|TRBJ2-7|15
CATSRGADRAYEQYF
TGTGCCACCAGCAGAGGCGCGGACAGGGCCTACGAGCAGTACTTC
>few|TRBD1|TRBV15|TRBJ1-6|16
CATSVRPDRAGSPLHF
TGTGCCACCAGCGTACGACCGGACAGGGCCGGATCACCCCTCCACTTT
>few|TRBD2|TRBV7-9|TRBJ2-1|14
CAKGLAGNYNEQFF
TGTGCCAAGGGGCTAGCGGGAAACTACAATGAGCAGTTCTTC
>-|-|TRBV5-1|TRBJ2-3|13
CASSETYTDTQYF
TGCGCCAGCTCTGAGACTTACACAGATACGCAGTATTTT
>few|TRBD2|TRBV11-2|TRBJ2-3|14
CASRMTSGTDTQYF
TGTGCCAGCAGGATGACTAGCGGCACAGATACGCAGTATTTT
>few|-|TRBV20-1|TRBJ2-3|10
CSAPSVTQYF
TGCAGTGCTCCTTCCGTTACGCAGTATTTT
>many|-|TRBV21-1|TRBJ2-2|17
CASSQDGLVRNTGELFF
TGTGCCAGCAGCCAAGACGGACTAGTGAGGAACACCGGGGAGCTGTTTTTT
>-|TRBD1|TRBV12-3/TRBV12-4|TRBJ2-3|17
CASSPRQGSLGTDTQYF
TGTGCCAGCAGTCCCCGACAGGGATCCTTAGGCACAGATACGCAGTATTTT
>-|-|TRBV24-1|TRBJ2-1|15
CATSEPGTHYNEQFF
TGTGCCACCAGTGAGCCCGGGACCCATTACAATGAGCAGTTCTTC
>many|TRBD2|TRBV29-1|TRBJ2-7|13
CSAGGSRSYEQYF
TGCAGCGCCGGCGGGAGTCGATCCTACGAGCAGTACTTC
>many|TRBD2|TRBV5-1|TRBJ2-7|14
CASSRTSGLYEQYF
TGCGCCAGCAGCCGGACTAGCGGGTTGTACGAGCAGTACTTC
>many|-|TRBV29-1|TRBJ1-5|14
CSVVTGGLGQPQHF
TGCAGCGTTGTAACGGGGGGGCTGGGTCAGCCCCAGCATTTT
>few|TRBD1|TRBV20-1|TRBJ1-2|16
CSAPGTGGSWTYGYTF
TGCAGTGCTCCCGGGACAGGAGGGTCTTGGACCTATGGCTACACCTTC
>many|TRBD1|TRBV28|TRBJ2-5|13
CASSRGQGETQYF
TGTGCCAGCAGCCGGGGACAGGGGGAGACCCAGTACTTC